The present T cell receptor beta chain was sequenced within a study of T cells in localized non-small cell lung cancer. The study, taken as a whole, reports: Owing to sequencing of a solitary tumor region, heterogeneity cannot be discounted. Within adjacent lung there appeared a median 57 of the top 100 tumor clones.

The CDR3 has 17 amino acids. CDR1 is MGHRA and CDR2 is YSYEKL in the germline V gene. Trimming cost V 0 bases and J 0 bases, with 11 bases left between them. The protocol was immunoSEQ multiplex PCR, while the TCRdb copy is restricted to in-frame clones and leaves out a portion. The table shows about 39,000 clones, with more than 75% occurring only once. Remarks on this clone: The antigen remains unidentified.

The genes are TRBV4-1 and TRBJ2-2; D gene unclear. This clonotype was sampled from a woman aged 35 to 70 with stage II squamous cell lung carcinoma. Sequenced material: PBMCs, taken before any cancer treatment. The CDR3 here is CASSQDAVFANTGELFF. The CDR3 nucleotides are TGCGCCAGCAGCCAAGATGCTGTCTTCGCGAACACCGGGGAGCTGTTTTTT.